The T cell receptor beta chain described here comes from a study of blood T cell repertoires in COVID-19. Study-wide background: Acute and convalescent COVID-19 samples came from the United States, Italy and Spain. From T cells, B-cell-depleted T cells, or PBMCs came the material, which was cDNA or gDNA.

Concerning this clone: This specimen includes other DNA sequences encoding the same CDR3.

Trimming at V came to 1 base and at J to 3 bases, leaving 2 bases not matched to a gene. The germline V gene encodes CDR1 SGHVS and CDR2 FNYEAQ. The CDR3 is 17 amino acids. In the source study's methods: Cell counts per sample came from amplifying reference gene primers. Using immunoSEQ multiplex PCR, the repertoire was profiled, and TCRdb retains in-frame clones only, with some absent. That table is the source of V, J and clone size, and D and trimming were worked out from the DNA. The sample has more than 250,000 clones, almost 85% seen once. Specimen: peripheral blood. This chain links TRBV7-6 with TRBJ2-1, with 14 bases matching TRBD2. This TCR was sampled from a man between 45 and 60 years old with active or convalescent COVID-19. Written as DNA, the CDR3 is TGTGCCAGCAGCTTAGGCGGGACTAGCGGGAGCTACAATGAGCAGTTCTTC. It codes for CASSLGGTSGSYNEQFF.